This TCR beta chain was sequenced during a study of T cell responses to AZD1222 COVID-19 vaccine. The assay was immunoSEQ multiplex PCR, and TCRdb's table has in-frame clones only and misses some. In the table there are 130,000 or so clones, 92% of which are singletons. Study findings and constraints: Close to half of spike-specific TCRs reportedly recognize unmutated variant regions.

As concerns this clone: The target antigen is unknown.

The CDR3 loop spans 12 amino acids. CDR1 and CDR2 (germline): MDHEN, SYDVKM. J is TRBJ1-4 and V is TRBV28; 8 bases fit TRBD1. Specimen: peripheral blood, collected on day 0 of AZD1222 vaccination. This sequence was found in an adult in good health. The CDR3 nucleotides are TGTGCGACAGGGGCCAGGGGGGGAAAACTGTTTTTT. It yields the protein CATGARGGKLFF.